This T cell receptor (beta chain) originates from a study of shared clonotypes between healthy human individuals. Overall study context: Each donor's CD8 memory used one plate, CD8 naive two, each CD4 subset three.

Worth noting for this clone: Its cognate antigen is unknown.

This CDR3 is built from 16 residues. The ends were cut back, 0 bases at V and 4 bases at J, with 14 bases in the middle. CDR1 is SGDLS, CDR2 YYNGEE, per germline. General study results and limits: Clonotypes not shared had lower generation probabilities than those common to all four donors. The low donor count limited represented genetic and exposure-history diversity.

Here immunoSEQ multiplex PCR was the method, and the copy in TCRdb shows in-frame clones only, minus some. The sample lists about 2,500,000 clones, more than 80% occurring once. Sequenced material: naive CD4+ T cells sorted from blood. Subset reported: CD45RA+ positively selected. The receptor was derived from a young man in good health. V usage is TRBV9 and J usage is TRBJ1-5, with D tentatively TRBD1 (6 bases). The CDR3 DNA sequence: TGTGCCAGCAGCGTAGGGGCCCGACAGGAGAATCAGCCCCAGCATTTT. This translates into CASSVGARQENQPQHF.